This record covers a single TCR beta chain. It has no known antigen specificity. Qualities for individual bases were not recorded, and no much larger clone is one base off. This sample stems from a study of siplizumab effects on memory and regulatory T cells (dated by TCRdb to the late 2010s). Study-wide context: The study examined how the anti-CD2 antibody siplizumab affects alloreactive T-cell subsets in allogeneic mixed lymphocyte reactions built from human PBMCs. General findings and caveats noted by the study authors: Compared with memory T cells, unstimulated naive T cells appeared more diverse, and naive cells seemed to make a substantial contribution to the alloresponse. Siplizumab significantly lowered the cumulative frequency of alloreactive sequences that could be traced to unstimulated CD4+ memory T cells. Roughly 75-95% of proliferating CD4+ or CD8+ clones could not be assigned a naive or memory phenotype. Whether proliferating Tregs from siplizumab cultures actually had suppressive function was not functionally confirmed. Among mappable alloreactive CD4+ clones, an average Treg-derived fraction of roughly 71% was observed with siplizumab, compared with 25% to 30% in control reactions. Sequences below about 10^-5 frequency were poorly captured, so only a minor fraction of alloreactive clones could be mapped to unstimulated subsets.

The protocol used for the library was the immunoSEQ multiplex PCR assay. The deep sequencing platform assayed about 90,000 TCR templates per sample. Genomic DNA extracted from sorted T cells was used for TCRbeta CDR3 sequencing. The authors' analysis ran thus. The R programming language was used for the clonal analysis of the TCRbeta CDR3 data. Comparing unstimulated samples against CFSE-low samples taken after the reaction was how alloreactive CD4+ and CD8+ clones were defined. Alloreactive CD4+ clones were assigned to regulatory or non-regulatory origin by matching sequences to sorted unstimulated Treg and non-Treg repertoires. TCRdb limited this immuneACCESS table to in-frame rearrangements with V and J called. A share of clones is missing; checked studies link under half to unresolved V genes, and the rest is unexplained. That table gives V, J and clone size, and the DNA gave D and trimming. This sample lists about 100,000 clones; about 91% were detected once. The ten biggest clones cover 0.13% to 0.15% of the sample.

From the cysteine through the phenylalanine, the CDR3 covers 17 amino acids. CDR3 DNA is the only sequence kept; it has 51 bases, read in frame from the first base. V lost 2 bases and J lost 2 bases, and the count of bases not matched to a germline gene is 2. CDR1 is given as SGHDT and CDR2 as YYEEEE, both from the germline V gene. Sorted unstimulated T cells and proliferating T cells recovered from mixed lymphocyte reactions were subjected to TCRbeta CDR3 sequencing. Fresh whole blood from more than 9 HLA-typed healthy donors served as the source for isolating PBMCs. The sequence links TRBV5-6 to TRBJ2-2, with TRBD2 identical over 14 junction bases. This TCR came from a human donor in good health. The sample taken for sequencing was CD4+ T cells sorted from blood. The DNA is as follows: TGTGCCAGCAGCTTCGGACTAGCGGGGGGAAACACCGGGGAGCTGTTTTTT. The encoded protein is CASSFGLAGGNTGELFF.